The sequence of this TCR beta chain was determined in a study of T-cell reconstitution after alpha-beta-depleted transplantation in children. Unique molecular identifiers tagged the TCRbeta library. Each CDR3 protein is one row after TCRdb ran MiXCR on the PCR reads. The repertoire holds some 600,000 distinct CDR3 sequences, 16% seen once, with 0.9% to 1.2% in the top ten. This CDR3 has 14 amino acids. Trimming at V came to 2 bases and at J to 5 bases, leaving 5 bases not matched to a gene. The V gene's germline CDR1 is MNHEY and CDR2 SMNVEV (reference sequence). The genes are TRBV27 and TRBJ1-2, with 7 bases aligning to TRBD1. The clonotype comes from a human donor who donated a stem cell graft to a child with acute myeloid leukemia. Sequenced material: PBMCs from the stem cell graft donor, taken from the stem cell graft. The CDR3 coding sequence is TGTGCCAGCAGTTTAAACAGGGGCGGGTATGGCTACACCTTC. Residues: CASSLNRGGYGYTF.